The entry below describes one TCR beta chain. The sample comes from a study of CD4 T cell repertoires in COVID-19. Sequencing was done directly on freshly isolated, uncultured memory T cells. This table comes from immunoSEQ multiplex PCR, and its TCRdb copy is limited to in-frame clones, with some not included. The repertoire consists of 20,000 to 25,000 clones, with roughly 91% occurring once and the leading ten covering around 0.5%. V was shortened by 2 bases and J by 6 bases, with 7 bases between the two germline ends. This CDR3 is 12 amino acids long. Germline-derived CDR1 and CDR2 are SGHAT and FQNNGV.

The V gene is TRBV11-2, the J gene TRBJ1-1; weak D call: TRBD1 (5 bases). This clonotype was obtained from a human donor who had COVID-19. Here the sequenced sample was central memory CD4+ T cells from blood, taken before the COVID-19 pandemic. CDR3 region: CASSLTGAEAFF. The DNA of the CDR3 is TGTGCCAGCAGCTTAACAGGCGCTGAAGCTTTCTTT. Full variable domain (rest looked up from reference TRBV11-2 and TRBJ1-1): EAGVAQSPRYKIIEKRQSVAFWCNPISGHATLYWYQQILGQGPKLLIQFQNNGVVDDSQLPKDRFSAERLKGVDSTLKIQPAKLEDSAVYLCASSLTGAEAFFGQGTRLTVV.